Listed here are 27 T cell receptor beta chains from one sample, sequenced in a study of blood T cell repertoires in COVID-19. The assay was immunoSEQ multiplex PCR, and TCRdb's table has in-frame clones only and misses some. The sample lists roughly 150,000 clones, roughly 88% occurring once. The sequenced sample was peripheral blood. These TCRs come from a woman between 50 and 59 years old with acute or convalescent COVID-19.

The table lists this clone with a count of one. The rearrangement uses TRBV19 and TRBJ2-6; tentative D call: TRBD1 (6 bases). The CDR3 is made up of 17 amino acids. Germline CDR1 reads LNHDA; CDR2 reads SQIVND (reference sequence). V dropped 5 bases and J dropped 2 bases, with 16 bases sitting between them. CDR3 DNA: TGTGCCAGTAGTCTACAGGGTATACAGGCTGGGGCCAACGTCCTGACTTTC. This gives the protein CASSLQGIQAGANVLTF. Based on the CDR3 plus reference TRBV19 and TRBJ2-6, the full variable domain is DGGITQSPKYLFRKEGQNVTLSCEQNLNHDAMYWYRQDPGQGLRLIYYSQIVNDFQKGDIAEGYSVSREKKESFPLTVTSAQKNPTAFYLCASSLQGIQAGANVLTFGAGSRLTVL.

The V and J genes are TRBV5-6 and TRBJ1-2, with D perhaps matching TRBD1 (5 bases). Germline V gene lookup returns CDR1 SGHDT and CDR2 YYEEEE. Between the trimmed V and J ends, which lost 0 bases and 2 bases, there was a span of 20 bases. CDR3 length: 18 residues. CDR3 amino acids: CASSLDSFGAGENYGYTF. CDR3 DNA sequence: TGTGCCAGCAGCTTGGACTCCTTTGGGGCAGGAGAGAACTATGGCTACACCTTC. The complete variable domain, with remaining parts taken from reference TRBV5-6 and TRBJ1-2, reads DAGVTQSPTHLIKTRGQQVTLRCSPKSGHDTVSWYQQALGQGPQFIFQYYEEEERQRGNFPDRFSGHQFPNYSSELNVNALLLGDSALYLCASSLDSFGAGENYGYTFGSGTRLTVV.

The chain has TRBV30 and TRBJ2-7; D is ambiguous. Deletions cut 8 bases from V and 3 bases from J, with 14 bases between. The germline gives CDR1 GTSNPN, CDR2 SVGIG (reference sequence). CDR3 length: 12 amino acids. The chain's CDR3 is CATAPTGYEQYF. CDR3 nucleotides: TGTGCCACCGCCCCTACTGGCTACGAGCAGTACTTC.

V gene TRBV6-5 combines with J gene TRBJ1-2, with 8 bases that match TRBD1. Germline V CDR1 and CDR2: MNHEY, SVGAGI. This CDR3 is 13 amino acids long. With 5 bases clipped from V and 7 bases from J, the junction kept 6 bases outside the gene matches. The CDR3 is CASSRTGLFGYTF. The DNA of the CDR3 is TGTGCCAGCAGTCGGACAGGGTTGTTTGGCTACACCTTC.

The V call is TRBV4-2, the J call TRBJ2-7, with 9 bases matching TRBD2. Losses at the gene ends were 1 base for V and 4 bases for J; bases not matched to a gene: 5. CDR3 length: 15 residues. Germline loops: CDR1 LGHNA, CDR2 YNFKEQ. The CDR3 DNA follows: TGTGCCAGCAGCCAAGTAGCGGGAGAGCGGTACGAGCAGTACTTC. As protein: CASSQVAGERYEQYF.

The CDR3 sequence: CASSEPGQGTDTQYF. The CDR3 DNA reads as TGCGCCAGCAGTGAGCCGGGACAGGGGACAGATACGCAGTATTTT. The J gene is TRBJ2-3, the V gene TRBV10-1; 10 bases are shared with TRBD1. CDR3 size: 15 residues. CDR1 WNHNN and CDR2 SYGVQD come from the germline V gene (reference sequence). V gave up 2 bases and J gave up 3 bases; unmatched junction bases: 2.

The chain carries TRBV27 and TRBJ1-6, with 9 positions matching TRBD1. This CDR3 has 15 residues. V shed 6 bases and J 9 bases; nucleotides not matched to a gene: 9. The germline gives CDR1 MNHEY, CDR2 SMNVEV (reference sequence). CDR3 in amino acids: CASRLPGQGGSPLHF. The CDR3, as DNA: TGTGCCAGCAGATTACCGGGACAGGGTGGTTCACCCCTCCACTTT.

The gene calls are TRBV6-2 or TRBV6-3 and TRBJ1-2, with unresolved D. Germline V CDR1 and CDR2: MNHEY, SVGEGT. This CDR3 is built from 11 residues. V shed 5 bases and J shed 4 bases, with 5 bases lying between them. CDR3 amino acids: CASSQIYGYTF. The DNA of the CDR3 is TGTGCCAGCAGTCAGATCTATGGCTACACCTTC.

The chain is built from TRBV5-1 and TRBJ2-6; 9 bases fit TRBD2. V shed 4 bases and J 2 bases; nucleotides not matched to a gene: 10. Germline CDR1 and CDR2: SGHRS and YFSETQ. This CDR3 is built from 18 residues. The CDR3 is CASSLRGSGSPGANVLTF. The CDR3 DNA follows: TGCGCCAGCAGCCTTAGGGGTAGCGGGAGTCCTGGGGCCAACGTCCTGACTTTC.

J is TRBJ1-4 and V is TRBV3-1 (or the pseudogene TRBV3-2); D remains unclear. This CDR3 spans 13 amino acids. CDR1 LGHDT and CDR2 YNNKEL come from the germline V gene (reference sequence). Trimming removed 1 base at V and 6 bases at J, with 6 bases between. CDR3: CASSQVPDEKLFF. CDR3 DNA: TGTGCCAGCAGCCAAGTACCAGATGAAAAACTGTTTTTT.

This clone was counted a few times. V is TRBV29-1 and J is TRBJ1-2; D gene ambiguous. Deletions cut 4 bases from V and 1 base from J, with 7 bases between. The CDR3 sequence is 12 residues long. CDR1 is SQVTM, CDR2 ANQGSEA, per germline. Here the CDR3 reads CSVGGFNYGYTF. In DNA, the CDR3 is TGCAGCGTTGGCGGGTTTAACTATGGCTACACCTTC. The complete variable domain, with remaining parts taken from reference TRBV29-1 and TRBJ1-2, reads SAVISQKPSRDICQRGTSLTIQCQVDSQVTMMFWYRQQPGQSLTLIATANQGSEATYESGFVIDKFPISRPNLTFSTLTVSNMSPEDSSIYLCSVGGFNYGYTFGSGTRLTVV.

This clone was seen more than once but under ten times. The rearrangement uses TRBV4-3 and TRBJ2-2, with TRBD1 matching 8 bases. The germline V gene encodes CDR1 LGHNA and CDR2 YSLEER. CDR3 length equals 15 residues. The V segment lost 2 bases and the J segment 4 bases; nucleotides outside the gene matches: 3. This CDR3 is CASSQWTGSTGELFF. CDR3 coding DNA: TGCGCCAGCAGCCAATGGACAGGGAGCACCGGGGAGCTGTTTTTT.

This chain links TRBV11-2 with TRBJ2-7; 14 bases map to TRBD2. Germline CDR1 reads SGHAT; CDR2 reads FQNNGV. CDR3 size: 16 residues. The J segment lost 6 bases and the V segment lost 2 bases, leaving 6 bases of the junction unmatched. CDR3 sequence reads: CASSLIGLAGGSEQYF. DNA of the CDR3: TGTGCCAGCAGCTTAATCGGACTAGCGGGAGGTTCCGAGCAGTACTTC.

CDR3 coding DNA: TGTGCCAGCGGACAGTATCAGCCCCAGCATTTT. Its translation: CASGQYQPQHF. The V gene is TRBV28, the J gene TRBJ1-5; maybe TRBD1 (6 bases). V lost 8 bases and J 5 bases, leaving 7 bases between the germline ends. CDR1 MDHEN and CDR2 SYDVKM come from the germline V gene. This CDR3 is 11 amino acids long.

The CDR3 coding sequence is TGTGCCAGCAGCTCGGGACAGCTAACCTATGGCTACACCTTC. Its translation is CASSSGQLTYGYTF. V gene TRBV5-8 combines with J gene TRBJ1-2; the match to TRBD1 covers 7 bases. CDR3 length: 14 amino acids. V shed 3 bases and J 4 bases; nucleotides not matched to a gene: 6. Germline lookup yields CDR1 SGHTS and CDR2 YDEGEE.

The chain couples TRBV19 to TRBJ1-5, with D possibly matching TRBD1 (5 bases). V was cut by 6 bases and J by 0 bases, with 15 bases left in between. This CDR3 is built from 16 residues. Germline CDR1 is LNHDA and CDR2 is SQIVND (reference sequence). The CDR3 sequence is CASRKFQGSSNQPQHF. The DNA of the CDR3 is TGTGCCAGTAGGAAGTTCCAGGGTAGTAGCAATCAGCCCCAGCATTTT.

The chain uses TRBV7-9 and TRBJ1-6, with 10 bases lining up with TRBD1. The CDR3 has 16 residues. The trim removed 1 base at V and 9 bases at J, leaving 6 bases unmatched. CDR1 and CDR2 from the germline V gene are SEHNR and FQNEAQ (reference sequence). The CDR3 reads CASSLGTGQGFSPLHF. CDR3 in DNA: TGTGCCAGCAGCTTAGGTACGGGACAGGGGTTTTCACCCCTCCACTTT.

The chain uses TRBV14 and TRBJ2-3; 11 bases match TRBD2. In germline, CDR1 is SGHDN, CDR2 FVKESK. This CDR3 region has 14 residues. V dropped 5 bases and J dropped 5; count of bases not matched to a gene: 3. This CDR3 reads CASSDSGGVDTQYF. The CDR3 bases are TGTGCCAGCAGCGATAGCGGGGGGGTAGATACGCAGTATTTT.

The chain uses TRBV19 and TRBJ1-2; 11 nucleotides match TRBD1. V dropped 4 bases and J dropped 0; count of bases not matched to a gene: 7. Germline V lookup: CDR1 LNHDA, CDR2 SQIVND (reference sequence). This CDR3 has 17 residues. In DNA, the CDR3 is TGTGCCAGTAGTAAGAGGACAGGGGGCGAAGCTAACTATGGCTACACCTTC. Translation: CASSKRTGGEANYGYTF.

J is TRBJ2-7 and V is TRBV5-1; a possible D gene is TRBD2 (6 bases). This CDR3 is 16 amino acids long. Germline CDR1 SGHRS, CDR2 YFSETQ. Between the trimmed V and J ends, which lost 0 bases and 5 bases, there was a span of 18 bases. This CDR3 reads CASSLAAGRLFDEQYF. DNA for the CDR3: TGCGCCAGCAGCTTGGCGGCGGGACGACTATTCGACGAGCAGTACTTC.

The chain carries TRBV29-1 and TRBJ1-3; no reliable D call. Per the germline V gene, CDR1 is SQVTM and CDR2 is ANQGSEA. Deletions cut 4 bases from V and 0 bases from J, with 4 bases between. This CDR3 contains 12 residues. The CDR3 bases are TGCAGCGTTGTGCGCTCTGGAAACACCATATATTTT. It is translated as CSVVRSGNTIYF.

The CDR3 coding sequence is TGCGCCAGCAGCTTGTTTTTTCCGGTCGTGACAGGCAACTATGGCTACACCTTC. Translating it yields CASSLFFPVVTGNYGYTF. V and J are TRBV5-1 and TRBJ1-2, with TRBD1 as a possible D gene (6 bases). The CDR3 has 18 amino acids. From germline, CDR1 is SGHRS and CDR2 YFSETQ. Trimming removed 1 base from V and 2 bases from J, with 21 bases in between. The full variable domain, completed using reference TRBV5-1 and TRBJ1-2, is KAGVTQTPRYLIKTRGQQVTLSCSPISGHRSVSWYQQTPGQGLQFLFEYFSETQRNKGNFPGRFSGRQFSNSRSEMNVSTLELGDSALYLCASSLFFPVVTGNYGYTFGSGTRLTVV.

The gene calls are TRBV29-1 and TRBJ2-5; perhaps TRBD1 as D (5 bases). This CDR3 spans 12 amino acids. Between the trimmed V and J ends, which lost 6 bases and 3 bases, there was a span of 11 bases. Germline loops: CDR1 SQVTM, CDR2 ANQGSEA. The CDR3 here is CSVVTDKETQYF. The DNA for the CDR3 is TGCAGCGTCGTGACAGATAAAGAGACCCAGTACTTC. Combining the CDR3 with reference TRBV29-1 and TRBJ2-5 gives the whole variable domain SAVISQKPSRDICQRGTSLTIQCQVDSQVTMMFWYRQQPGQSLTLIATANQGSEATYESGFVIDKFPISRPNLTFSTLTVSNMSPEDSSIYLCSVVTDKETQYFGPGTRLLVL.

This clone occurred a few times. This chain joins TRBV5-1 and TRBJ1-1; 7 bases fit TRBD1. Trimming removed 0 bases from V and 3 bases from J; junction bases left unmatched: 5. The CDR3 covers 15 residues. Germline V gene data show CDR1 as SGHRS and CDR2 as YFSETQ. This chain's CDR3 is CASSLVQGGDTEAFF. CDR3 coding DNA: TGCGCCAGCAGCTTGGTTCAGGGGGGTGACACTGAAGCTTTCTTT.

This sequence joins TRBV5-1 and TRBJ1-3, with TRBD1 matching 7 bases. Germline loops: CDR1 SGHRS, CDR2 YFSETQ. The CDR3 runs to 15 residues. With 1 base clipped from V and 2 bases from J, the junction kept 3 bases outside the gene matches. CDR3 nucleotide sequence: TGCGCCAGCAGCTTGACCACAGGGGCTGGAAACACCATATATTTT. Amino acids: CASSLTTGAGNTIYF.

The genes are TRBV11-2 and TRBJ2-3; TRBD2 agrees at 11 bases. V shed 0 bases and J 5 bases; nucleotides not matched to a gene: 13. The CDR3 contains 19 residues. Germline CDR1 and CDR2: SGHAT and FQNNGV. CDR3 residues: CASSLDPGLAGPRGDTQYF. CDR3 nucleotides: TGTGCCAGCAGCTTAGATCCAGGACTAGCGGGCCCACGGGGAGATACGCAGTATTTT.

The chain is built from TRBV25-1 and TRBJ1-3; no firm D call. Trimming shortened V by 7 bases and J by 0 bases, and 4 bases separated the two germline ends. Germline-derived CDR1 and CDR2 are MGHDK and SYGVNS. The CDR3 length is 12 residues. CDR3 protein: CASTYSGNTIYF. The DNA of the CDR3 is TGTGCCAGCACCTACTCTGGAAACACCATATATTTT. The full variable domain, in which reference TRBV25-1 and TRBJ1-3 provide the parts outside the CDR3, is EADIYQTPRYLVIGTGKKITLECSQTMGHDKMYWYQQDPGMELHLIHYSYGVNSTEKGDLSSESTVSRIRTEHFPLTLESARPSHTSQYLCASTYSGNTIYFGEGSWLTVV.